Presented here are 5 T cell receptor beta chains from one specimen sequenced in a study of T cells in Graves' hyperthyroidism and ophthalmopathy. Amplification of TCR beta CDR3 regions was performed using RNA transcripts as template. The TCR CDR3 was amplified in a first-round RT-PCR using the HTBI primer set. TCRdb reprocessed the multiplex PCR reads via MiXCR and lists one record per CDR3 protein. Here the sample spans some 700,000 distinct CDR3 sequences, around a sixth being singletons. Material for sequencing was blood. These receptors originate from a man over 45 with Graves' hyperthyroidism.

Ten or more counts support this clonotype. The V gene is TRBV28, the J gene TRBJ2-3; TRBD2 agrees at 7 bases. The V segment lost 8 bases and the J segment 0 bases; nucleotides outside the gene matches: 11. The CDR3 consists of 16 residues. Germline V gene lookup returns CDR1 MDHEN and CDR2 SYDVKM. CDR3 sequence reads: CASRVGGSFSTDTQYF. In DNA, the CDR3 is TGTGCCAGCCGGGTCGGGGGGTCCTTTAGCACAGATACGCAGTATTTT.

This clonotype was found a few times. This CDR3 is CSARDRVGQTEAFF. The DNA for the CDR3 is TGCAGTGCTAGAGATCGTGTGGGACAGACAGAAGCTTTCTTT. The chain has TRBV20-1 and TRBJ1-1; TRBD1 matches at 7 bases. Germline assignment: CDR1 DFQATT and CDR2 SNEGSKA (reference sequence). V dropped 0 bases and J dropped 8; count of bases not matched to a gene: 9. This CDR3 is built from 14 residues.

Worth noting for this clonotype: A junction boundary mismatches the germline segment, possibly from a read error. The genes are TRBV6-2 or TRBV6-3 and TRBJ2-2; 12 bases line up with TRBD1. This CDR3 comprises 15 residues. From germline, CDR1 is MNHEY and CDR2 SVGEGT. Here the CDR3 DNA reads TGTGCCAGCAGCCCGGGACAGGGGGCGGTCGGGGAGCCGTTTTTT. Translating gives CASSPGQGAVGEPFF.

This clonotype has just a few counts. The chain joins TRBV7-8 to TRBJ2-7, with 8 bases identical to TRBD1. V shed 4 bases and J 9 bases; nucleotides not matched to a gene: 11. Per germline, CDR1 SGHVS and CDR2 FQNEAQ. The CDR3 has 14 residues. The CDR3 nucleotides are TGTGCCAGCAGCTCCAGGACAGGGACCCACGGGCAGTACTTC. This encodes CASSSRTGTHGQYF.

As for this clonotype: This clone may be a read error of a much larger clone one base away. V usage is TRBV7-7 and J usage is TRBJ2-6, with D possibly TRBD1 on 6 matching bases. The CDR3 has 16 amino acids. Germline CDR1 and CDR2: SSHAT and FNYEAQ (reference sequence). In nucleotides, the CDR3 is TGTGCTAGCAGGCCTTCACAGGGTCCTGGGGCCAACTTCCTGACTTTC. Protein product: CASRPSQGPGANFLTF.